Following are 4 T cell receptor beta chains from one sample sequenced in a study of control samples from healthy donors and cancer patients. Measured with immunoSEQ multiplex PCR; TCRdb has only the in-frame clones, and not every one. The sample records some 150,000 clones, 94% being singletons. Sequencing used PBMCs. The receptors come from a man between 60 and 70 years old with colorectal cancer.

In this sample, this clone turned up once. V is TRBV12-3 or TRBV12-4 and J is TRBJ1-1, with D perhaps TRBD1 (5 bases). The ends were cut back, 2 bases at V and 2 bases at J, with 6 bases in the middle. CDR3 length equals 13 residues. The CDR3 sequence is CASSLQGNTEAFF. CDR3 DNA: TGTGCCAGCAGTTTACAGGGTAACACTGAAGCTTTCTTT.

The CDR3 region is CASSEEDRTRGYTF. The CDR3 DNA sequence: TGTGCCAGCAGTGAAGAGGACAGGACAAGGGGCTACACCTTC. The chain carries TRBV2 and TRBJ1-2; 7 bases are shared with TRBD1. Germline CDR1 and CDR2: SNHLY and FYNNEI. This CDR3 has 14 amino acids. The junction had 7 bases not matched to a gene; V was cut back by 1 base and J by 8 bases.

A single count supports this clone. The chain employs TRBV25-1 and TRBJ2-1, with D maybe TRBD1 (8 bases). Germline V gene data show CDR1 as MGHDK and CDR2 as SYGVNS. The V end was cut by 4 bases, the J end by 3 bases, with 16 bases between. The CDR3 totals 16 residues. CDR3 in amino acids: CASSVTGGANYNEQFF. The CDR3 DNA is TGTGCCAGCAGTGTAACAGGGGGGGCAAACTACAATGAGCAGTTCTTC.

The chain recombines TRBV6-2 or TRBV6-3 with TRBJ2-5; the D is unclear. There are 14 residues in the CDR3. CDR1 MNHEY and CDR2 SVGEGT come from the germline V gene. Trimming stripped 1 base from V and 1 base from J, with 7 bases between. The CDR3 nucleotides read TGTGCCAGCAGTTACTACAATACCCAAGAGACCCAGTACTTC. Protein sequence: CASSYYNTQETQYF.